This TCR beta chain is drawn from a study of blood T cell repertoires in COVID-19. Method: immunoSEQ multiplex PCR; TCRdb's copy keeps in-frame clones and lacks some. The repertoire includes about 66,000 clones, approximately 79% of them detected once, and 6.6% sits in the top ten. The CDR3 has 13 residues. The V gene's germline CDR1 is MNHEY and CDR2 SVGAGI. V lost 8 bases, J lost 11 bases, and 13 bases stayed unmatched. The gene calls are TRBV6-5 and TRBJ1-1; TRBD1 agrees at 8 bases. This TCR came from a man in his 60s with acute or convalescent COVID-19. The source material was peripheral blood. The chain's CDR3 is CASFRTGLFFAFF. In DNA form, the CDR3 reads TGTGCCAGCTTTAGGACAGGGTTATTTTTCGCTTTCTTT.